The entry that follows covers one TCR beta chain sequence. Its antigen remains unknown. Clones were read by immunoSEQ multiplex PCR, and TCRdb kept only the in-frame ones, dropping some. This sample has roughly 67,000 clones; around 88% occur once, and the top ten carry around 3.7%. CDR3 length equals 16 residues. V trimming: 10 bases; J trimming: 7 bases; junction bases outside the gene matches: 21. CDR1 and CDR2 (germline): SNHLY, FYNNEI. These newly diagnosed stage II-IVA oral cavity squamous cell carcinoma patients had no prior systemic or radiation treatment. The data derive from a study of neoadjuvant anti-PD-1 for oral cavity cancer. Broader study findings: Treg/Th17 ratio rose with pretreatment blood and fell with post-treatment tumor TCRbeta clonality.

The source of this sequence is a person aged 35-80 years with oral cavity squamous cell carcinoma. The rearrangement joins TRBV2 to TRBJ1-1, with TRBD1 identical over 7 bases. Sequences were derived from PBMCs, sampled before nivolumab (anti-PD-1) treatment. The DNA of the CDR3 is TGTGCCACCGATGACCCCCTACAGGGGACGAGAGTTGAAGCTTTCTTT. Encoded protein: CATDDPLQGTRVEAFF.